The rows below give T cell receptor beta chains drawn from one sample of a study of T cells in Graves' hyperthyroidism and ophthalmopathy. TCRdb re-analysed the multiplex PCR reads in MiXCR, keeping a single row per CDR3 protein. The table lists about half a million distinct CDR3 sequences, around 21% of them singletons, with about a quarter in the top ten. The specimen was blood. The receptors were gathered from a man younger than 35 with Graves' hyperthyroidism. The CDR3 runs from the conserved cysteine through the conserved F or W. The D gene is left open where the match is weak. The size of a clone is reported for some rows only, either as once, few or many, or as a class for expanded clones.

clone_size: many; d_call: .; v_call: TRBV6-5; j_call: TRBJ1-2; cdr3_length: 16; cdr3_nt: TGTGCCAGCAGTTATCTCCCGACAGGAGTTGACTATGGCTACACCTTC; cdr3_aa: CASSYLPTGVDYGYTF
clone_size: many; d_call: .; v_call: TRBV2; j_call: TRBJ2-5; cdr3_length: 13; cdr3_nt: TGTGCCAGCAGTTACACCGGTAAAGAGACCCAGTACTTC; cdr3_aa: CASSYTGKETQYF
clone_size: few; d_call: .; v_call: TRBV19; j_call: TRBJ1-1; cdr3_length: 15; cdr3_nt: TGTGCCAGTATCTCTAGGTGGGGACAGAACACTGAAGCTTTCTTT; cdr3_aa: CASISRWGQNTEAFF
clone_size: many; d_call: .; v_call: TRBV20-1; j_call: TRBJ1-1; cdr3_length: 12; cdr3_nt: TGCAGTGCCCCGGACAGAAACACTGAAGCTTTCTTT; cdr3_aa: CSAPDRNTEAFF
clone_size: few; d_call: .; v_call: TRBV5-1; j_call: TRBJ1-2; cdr3_length: 13; cdr3_nt: TGCGCCAGCAGCTTGGTTCGGGGCCAAGCCTACACCTTC; cdr3_aa: CASSLVRGQAYTF
clone_size: .; d_call: .; v_call: TRBV12-5; j_call: TRBJ2-5; cdr3_length: 15; cdr3_nt: TGTGCTAGTGGTTTGGTAGGATTGGGTCGGGAGACCCAGTACTTC; cdr3_aa: CASGLVGLGRETQYF
clone_size: .; d_call: TRBD1; v_call: TRBV5-1; j_call: TRBJ1-3; cdr3_length: 16; cdr3_nt: TGCGCCAGCAACTCTCCGGGACAGAGGGCTGGAAACACCATATATTTT; cdr3_aa: CASNSPGQRAGNTIYF
clone_size: .; d_call: .; v_call: TRBV3-1; j_call: TRBJ1-1; cdr3_length: 14; cdr3_nt: TGTGCCAGCAGCCAAGCCACAGGGATTGCTAGGGCTTTCTTT; cdr3_aa: CASSQATGIARAFF
clone_size: many; d_call: TRBD1; v_call: TRBV28; j_call: TRBJ1-1; cdr3_length: 14; cdr3_nt: TGTGCCAGCAGGGACGGACAGGGGGCCACTGAAGCTTTCTTT; cdr3_aa: CASRDGQGATEAFF
clone_size: many; d_call: .; v_call: TRBV6-7; j_call: TRBJ1-1; cdr3_length: 13; cdr3_nt: TGTGCCAGCAGTTACCTTAACTCCACTGAAGCTTTCTTT; cdr3_aa: CASSYLNSTEAFF
clone_size: .; d_call: .; v_call: TRBV2; j_call: TRBJ1-2; cdr3_length: 14; cdr3_nt: TGTGCCAGCAGCAAGGCCTTAGCTAACTATGGCTACACCTTC; cdr3_aa: CASSKALANYGYTF
clone_size: few; d_call: .; v_call: TRBV12-3/TRBV12-4; j_call: TRBJ2-2; cdr3_length: 14; cdr3_nt: TGTGCCAGCATCAGAGGCCTTGGTACCGGGGAGCTGTTTTTT; cdr3_aa: CASIRGLGTGELFF
clone_size: many; d_call: .; v_call: TRBV7-9; j_call: TRBJ2-5; cdr3_length: 12; cdr3_nt: TGTGCCAGCAGCATGACCCAAGAGACCCAGTACTTC; cdr3_aa: CASSMTQETQYF
clone_size: many; d_call: .; v_call: TRBV13; j_call: TRBJ1-2; cdr3_length: 14; cdr3_nt: TGTGCCAGCAGCTTAAGGACAGATGTCTATGGCTACACCTTC; cdr3_aa: CASSLRTDVYGYTF
clone_size: many; d_call: TRBD1; v_call: TRBV27; j_call: TRBJ2-7; cdr3_length: 16; cdr3_nt: TGTGCCAGCAGTTCACCCGGGACAGGGATCTCCTACGAGCAGTACTTC; cdr3_aa: CASSSPGTGISYEQYF